A selection of T cell receptor beta chains follows, all from one sample in a study of resident and recirculating memory T cells in vitiligo. Method: immunoSEQ multiplex PCR; TCRdb's copy keeps in-frame clones and lacks some. This sample has around 70,000 clones, with roughly 90% found just once. Specimen: blood. These receptors all stem from a male donor with vitiligo. The CDR3 runs from the conserved cysteine through the conserved F or W. The D gene is left open where the match is weak.

TRBJ2-2 | TRBV11-2 | TRBD1 | CASSLRDRVPGELFF | TGTGCCAGCAGCTTAAGGGACAGGGTGCCCGGGGAGCTGTTTTTT
TRBJ2-3 | TRBV7-8 | TRBD2 | CASSLAAGGQDTQYF | TGTGCCAGCAGCTTAGCAGCGGGGGGGCAAGATACGCAGTATTTT
TRBJ2-3 | TRBV7-2 | . | CASTSGDTQYF | TGTGCCAGCACCTCGGGAGATACGCAGTATTTT
TRBJ1-1 | TRBV6-5 | . | CASSYSLLAATEAFF | TGTGCCAGCAGTTACTCCCTCTTGGCGGCGACTGAAGCTTTCTTT
TRBJ2-1 | TRBV5-6 | . | CASSLGGSSGNEQFF | TGTGCCAGCAGCTTGGGCGGTTCTTCGGGGAATGAGCAGTTCTTC
TRBJ2-3 | TRBV2 | TRBD1 | CASRRTGQGTTDTQYF | TGTGCCAGCAGAAGAACGGGACAGGGGACCACAGATACGCAGTATTTT
TRBJ2-1 | TRBV7-9 | TRBD1 | CASSLDRVDGPEFF | TGTGCCAGCAGCTTGGACAGGGTGGACGGTCCGGAGTTCTTC
TRBJ1-6 | TRBV5-1 | . | CASSLGGSFPSPLHF | TGCGCCAGCAGCTTGGGCGGCAGCTTCCCCTCACCCCTCCACTTT
TRBJ1-6 | TRBV4-2 | . | CASSQVGAESPLHF | TGTGCCAGCAGCCAAGTTGGGGCCGAGTCACCCCTCCACTTT
TRBJ1-2 | TRBV27 | TRBD1 | CASSATPGQVGYTF | TGTGCCAGCAGTGCCACGCCGGGACAGGTTGGCTACACCTTC
TRBJ2-7 | TRBV4-1 | TRBD1 | CASSQNRDSMAYEQYF | TGCGCCAGCAGCCAAAACCGGGACAGTATGGCCTACGAGCAGTACTTC